This T cell receptor (beta chain) was documented in a study of shared clonotypes between healthy human individuals. Turning to the study itself: The cohort had two women and a few men, ages 18 to 49.

It was at deep level that the assay was run. Profiling relied on immunoSEQ multiplex PCR, and the TCRdb table lists in-frame clones only, not all of them. The table lists about half a million clones, 81% of them singletons, with roughly 13% in the top ten. With unsorted samples, genomic DNA was obtained from 90 million to 95 million PBMCs. Germline V gene data show CDR1 as SQVTM and CDR2 as ANQGSEA. CDR3 size: 12 residues. With 6 bases removed from V and 2 bases from J, the gap between germline ends came to 11 bases. The TCR comes from a woman aged 40-49 years in good health. Some clones in this sample may be carry-over from other donors' samples. This chain links TRBV29-1 with TRBJ2-7; D remains unclear. The sequenced sample was PBMCs. CDR3 sequence reads: CSVGRNTYEQYF. The CDR3 bases are TGCAGCGTCGGGCGGAACACCTACGAGCAGTACTTC.